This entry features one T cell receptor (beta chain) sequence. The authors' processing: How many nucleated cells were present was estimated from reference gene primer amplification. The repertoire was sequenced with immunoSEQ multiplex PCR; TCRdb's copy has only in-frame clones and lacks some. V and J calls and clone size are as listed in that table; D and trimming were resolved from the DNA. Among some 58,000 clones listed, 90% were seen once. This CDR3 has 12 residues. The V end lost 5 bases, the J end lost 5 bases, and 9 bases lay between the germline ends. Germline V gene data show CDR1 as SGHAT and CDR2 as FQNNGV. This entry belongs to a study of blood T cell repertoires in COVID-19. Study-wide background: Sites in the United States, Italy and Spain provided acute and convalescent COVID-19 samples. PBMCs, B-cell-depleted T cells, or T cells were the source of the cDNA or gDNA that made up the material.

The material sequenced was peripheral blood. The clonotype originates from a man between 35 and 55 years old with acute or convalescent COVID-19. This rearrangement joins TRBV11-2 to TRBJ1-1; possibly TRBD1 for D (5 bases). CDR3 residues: CASSPGGTEAFF. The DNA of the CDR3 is TGTGCCAGCAGCCCGGGGGGGACTGAAGCTTTCTTT.